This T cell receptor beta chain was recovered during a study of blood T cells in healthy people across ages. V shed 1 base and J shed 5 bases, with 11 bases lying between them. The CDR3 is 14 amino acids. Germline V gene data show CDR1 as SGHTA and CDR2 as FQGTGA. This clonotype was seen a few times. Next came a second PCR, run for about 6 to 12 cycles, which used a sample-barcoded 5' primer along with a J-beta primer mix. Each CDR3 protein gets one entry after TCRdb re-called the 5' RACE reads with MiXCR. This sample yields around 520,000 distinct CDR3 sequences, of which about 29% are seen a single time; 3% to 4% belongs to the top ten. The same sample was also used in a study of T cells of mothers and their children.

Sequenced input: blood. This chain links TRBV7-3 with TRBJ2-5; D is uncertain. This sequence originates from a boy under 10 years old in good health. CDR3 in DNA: TGTGCCAGCAGCTTAAACTCGCAGTCGGAGACCCAGTACTTC. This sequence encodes CASSLNSQSETQYF.